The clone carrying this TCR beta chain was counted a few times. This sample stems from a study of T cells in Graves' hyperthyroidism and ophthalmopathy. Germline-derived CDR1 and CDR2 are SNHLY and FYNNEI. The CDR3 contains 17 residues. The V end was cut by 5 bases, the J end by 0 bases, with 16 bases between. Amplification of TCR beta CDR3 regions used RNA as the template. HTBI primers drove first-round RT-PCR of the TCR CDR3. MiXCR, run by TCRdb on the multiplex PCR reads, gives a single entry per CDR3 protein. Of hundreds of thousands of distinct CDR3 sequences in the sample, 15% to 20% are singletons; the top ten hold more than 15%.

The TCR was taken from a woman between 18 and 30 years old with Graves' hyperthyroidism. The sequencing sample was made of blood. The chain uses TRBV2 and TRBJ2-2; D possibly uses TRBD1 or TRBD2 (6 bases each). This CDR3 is CASSNIPGAANTGELFF. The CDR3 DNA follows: TGTGCCAGCAGTAACATTCCGGGGGCCGCGAACACCGGGGAGCTGTTTTTT.